What follows is one TCR beta chain and its context. Data came from immunoSEQ multiplex PCR; TCRdb stores just in-frame clones and leaves some out. The sample consists of some 80,000 clones, about 86% of them appearing once. The CDR3 length is 15 residues. Germline V gene data show CDR1 as SGHRS and CDR2 as YFSETQ. The V end lost 0 bases, the J end lost 6 bases, and 13 bases lay between the germline ends. The data were taken from a study of blood T cell repertoires in COVID-19. Study details: The analysed material was cDNA or gDNA that came from T cells, B-cell-depleted T cells, or PBMCs.

Sequenced material: peripheral blood. This receptor was taken from a woman of 80 years or more in a cohort sampled during active or convalescent COVID-19. This chain joins TRBV5-1 and TRBJ2-1; TRBD2 might be the D (6 bases). In nucleotides, the CDR3 is TGCGCCAGCAGCTTGGTGGTAGGAGGGCTCAATGAGCAGTTCTTC. It specifies CASSLVVGGLNEQFF.